This T cell receptor (beta chain) was sequenced for a study of blood T cell repertoires in COVID-19. Sequencing was performed with immunoSEQ multiplex PCR; in TCRdb, only in-frame clones are kept and a portion is missing. The sample contains just over 95,000 clones, 75% to 85% of which appear only once. This TCR was sampled from a man aged 60 to 75 with acute or convalescent COVID-19. Sequencing was carried out using peripheral blood.

CDR3 in DNA: TGCGCCAGCAGCGAGGCTCGGGGTTCACCCCTCCACTTT. As protein: CASSEARGSPLHF. V gene TRBV4-3 combines with J gene TRBJ1-6; D is unclear. This CDR3 region has 13 residues. Germline lookup yields CDR1 LGHNA and CDR2 YSLEER. The germline V and J ends were trimmed by 5 bases and 9 bases, with 11 bases remaining between them.